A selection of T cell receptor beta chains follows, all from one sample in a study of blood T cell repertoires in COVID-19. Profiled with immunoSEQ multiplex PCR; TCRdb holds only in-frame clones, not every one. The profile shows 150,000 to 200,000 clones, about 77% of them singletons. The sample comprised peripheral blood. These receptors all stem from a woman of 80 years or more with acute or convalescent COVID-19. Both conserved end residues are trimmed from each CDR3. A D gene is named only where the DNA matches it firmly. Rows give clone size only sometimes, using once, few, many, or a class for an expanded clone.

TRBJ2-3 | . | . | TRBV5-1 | ASSFESGADTQY
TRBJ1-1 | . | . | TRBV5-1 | ASSPSQGPTEAF
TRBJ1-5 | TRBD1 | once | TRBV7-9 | ASSLQGAGQPQH
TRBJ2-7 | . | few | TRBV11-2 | ASSLPAGPYEQY
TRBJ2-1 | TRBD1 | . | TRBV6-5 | ASSSRDRRNEQF
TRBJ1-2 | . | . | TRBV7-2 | ASSPGQTNYGYT
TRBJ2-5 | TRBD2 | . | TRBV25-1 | ASSRTSGGAEGETQY
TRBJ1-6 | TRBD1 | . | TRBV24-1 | ATTSPRDSSDNSPLH
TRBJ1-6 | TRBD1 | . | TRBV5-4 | ASSQGQGVKSLH
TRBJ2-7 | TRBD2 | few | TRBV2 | ASSEAQASGRSEQY
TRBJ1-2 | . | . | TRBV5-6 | ASSPRSFGGYT
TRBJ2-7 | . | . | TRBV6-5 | ASTSRGYEQY
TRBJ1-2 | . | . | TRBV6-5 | ASIPVGAGGYT
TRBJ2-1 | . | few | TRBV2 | ASSERGLSYNEQF
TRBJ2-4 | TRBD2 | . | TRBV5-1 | ASSDGTSGWLAKNIQY
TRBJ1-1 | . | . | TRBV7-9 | ASSLVGALAEAF
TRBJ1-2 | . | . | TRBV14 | ASSQDLNYGYT
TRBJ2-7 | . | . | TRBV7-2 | ASSLELGVSYEQY
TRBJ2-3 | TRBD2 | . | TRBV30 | AWSAREFTDTQY
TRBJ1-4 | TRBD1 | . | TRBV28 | ASSLGTGEKEKLF
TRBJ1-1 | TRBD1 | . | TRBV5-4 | ASSINRGMNTEAF
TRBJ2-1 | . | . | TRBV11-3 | ASSQDNEQF
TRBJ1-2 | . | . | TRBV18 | ASSRTGYGGYT
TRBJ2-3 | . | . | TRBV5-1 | ASSLARQGVDTDTQY
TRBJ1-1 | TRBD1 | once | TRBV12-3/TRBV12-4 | ASSFEGARAF
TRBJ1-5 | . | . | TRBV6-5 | ASIEGPWSNQPQH
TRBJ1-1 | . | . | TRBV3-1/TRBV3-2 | ASSQEGLNTEAF